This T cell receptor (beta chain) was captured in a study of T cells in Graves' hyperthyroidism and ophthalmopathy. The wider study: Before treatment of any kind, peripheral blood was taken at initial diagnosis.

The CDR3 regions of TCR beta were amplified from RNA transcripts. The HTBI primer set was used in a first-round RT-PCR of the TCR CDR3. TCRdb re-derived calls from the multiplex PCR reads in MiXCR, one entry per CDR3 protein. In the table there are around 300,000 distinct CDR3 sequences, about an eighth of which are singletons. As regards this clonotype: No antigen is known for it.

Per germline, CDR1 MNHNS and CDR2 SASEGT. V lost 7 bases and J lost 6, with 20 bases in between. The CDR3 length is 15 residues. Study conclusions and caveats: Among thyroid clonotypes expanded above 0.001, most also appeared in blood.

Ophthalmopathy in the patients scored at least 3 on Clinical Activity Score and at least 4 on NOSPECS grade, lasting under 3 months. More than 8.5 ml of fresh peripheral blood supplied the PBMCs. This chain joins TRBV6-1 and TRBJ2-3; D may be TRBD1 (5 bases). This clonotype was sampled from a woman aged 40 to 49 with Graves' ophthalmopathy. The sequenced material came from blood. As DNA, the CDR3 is TGTGCCAGCATAGGGGCAAGGAGTCGTGTGGATACGCAGTATTTT. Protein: CASIGARSRVDTQYF.